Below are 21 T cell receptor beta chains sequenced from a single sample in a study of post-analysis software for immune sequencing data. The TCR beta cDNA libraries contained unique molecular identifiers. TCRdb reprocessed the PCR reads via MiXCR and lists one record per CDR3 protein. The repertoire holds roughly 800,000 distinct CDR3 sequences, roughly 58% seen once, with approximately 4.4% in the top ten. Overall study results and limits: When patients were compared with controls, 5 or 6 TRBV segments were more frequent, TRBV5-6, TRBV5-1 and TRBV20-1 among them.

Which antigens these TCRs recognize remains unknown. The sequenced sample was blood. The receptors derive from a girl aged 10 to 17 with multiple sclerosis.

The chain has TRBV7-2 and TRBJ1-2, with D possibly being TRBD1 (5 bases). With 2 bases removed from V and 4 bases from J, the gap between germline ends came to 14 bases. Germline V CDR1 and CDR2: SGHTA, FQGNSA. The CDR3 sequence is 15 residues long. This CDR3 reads CASSLFSQGPYGYTF. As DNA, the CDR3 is TGTGCCAGCAGCTTATTTTCGCAGGGTCCCTATGGCTACACCTTC.

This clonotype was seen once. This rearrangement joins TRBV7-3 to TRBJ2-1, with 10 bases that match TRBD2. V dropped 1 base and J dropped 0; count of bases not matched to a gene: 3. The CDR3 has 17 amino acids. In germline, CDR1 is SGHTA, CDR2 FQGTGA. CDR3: CASSLIGTSDSYNEQFF. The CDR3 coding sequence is TGTGCCAGCAGCTTAATCGGGACTAGCGACTCCTACAATGAGCAGTTCTTC.

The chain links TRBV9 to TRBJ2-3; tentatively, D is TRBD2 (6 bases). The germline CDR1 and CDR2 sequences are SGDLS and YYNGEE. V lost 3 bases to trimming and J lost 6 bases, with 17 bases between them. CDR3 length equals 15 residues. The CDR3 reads CASSAGNGGADTQYF. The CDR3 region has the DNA TGTGCCAGCAGCGCAGGCAACGGCGGGGCGGATACGCAGTATTTT. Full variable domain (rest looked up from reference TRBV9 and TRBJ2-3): DSGVTQTPKHLITATGQRVTLRCSPRSGDLSVYWYQQSLDQGLQFLIQYYNGEERAKGNILERFSAQQFPDLHSELNLSSLELGDSALYFCASSAGNGGADTQYFGPGTRLTVL.

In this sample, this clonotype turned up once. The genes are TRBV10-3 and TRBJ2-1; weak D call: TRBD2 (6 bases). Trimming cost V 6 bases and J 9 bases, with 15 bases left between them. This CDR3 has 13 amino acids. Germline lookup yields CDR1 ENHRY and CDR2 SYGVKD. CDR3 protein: CAIRGDFLGEQFF. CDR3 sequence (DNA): TGTGCCATCAGGGGGGACTTTCTCGGTGAGCAGTTCTTC.

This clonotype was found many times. CDR3 sequence: CASSLGGSEQFF. CDR3 coding DNA: TGCGCCAGCAGCTTGGGGGGCAGTGAGCAGTTCTTC. This chain joins TRBV5-1 and TRBJ2-1; D may be TRBD1 (5 bases). The germline V gene encodes CDR1 SGHRS and CDR2 YFSETQ. The CDR3 runs 12 residues. Between the trimmed V and J ends, which lost 0 bases and 9 bases, there was a span of 7 bases.

The CDR3 loop reads CASSLGRVSYGYTF. The CDR3, as DNA: TGTGCCAGCAGTTTAGGCAGGGTCAGCTATGGCTACACCTTC. V gene TRBV12-3 or TRBV12-4 combines with J gene TRBJ1-2; TRBD1 might be the D (5 bases). V dropped 1 base and J dropped 4 bases, with 10 bases sitting between them. The CDR3 is 14 amino acids.

The CDR3, as DNA: TGCAGTGCTAGGGAAGCGGTAGCCAAAAACATTCAGTACTTC. Its translation: CSAREAVAKNIQYF. The chain couples TRBV20-1 to TRBJ2-4; D possibly corresponds to TRBD2 (5 bases). V was cut by 3 bases and J by 0 bases, with 9 bases left in between. This CDR3 has 14 amino acids. Germline values: CDR1 DFQATT, CDR2 SNEGSKA (reference sequence).

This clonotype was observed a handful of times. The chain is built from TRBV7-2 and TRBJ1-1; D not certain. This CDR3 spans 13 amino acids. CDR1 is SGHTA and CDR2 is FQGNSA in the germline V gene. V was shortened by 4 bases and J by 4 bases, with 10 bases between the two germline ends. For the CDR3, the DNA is TGTGCCAGCAGCTCCCAGTCTGGCACTGAAGCTTTCTTT. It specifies CASSSQSGTEAFF.

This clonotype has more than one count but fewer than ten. CDR3 amino acids: CASSLRQGESYEQYF. The CDR3 nucleotides read TGTGCCAGCAGCTTGAGACAGGGGGAATCCTACGAGCAGTACTTC. V is TRBV5-5 and J is TRBJ2-7; 9 nucleotides match TRBD1. V gave up 1 base and J gave up 1 base; unmatched junction bases: 3. CDR3 length: 15 residues. Germline CDR1 is SGHKS and CDR2 is YYEKEE (reference sequence).

The CDR3 region is CASSVGGGFTGYTF. CDR3 nucleotides: TGTGCCAGCAGCGTAGGTGGTGGGTTTACTGGCTACACCTTC. The V and J genes are TRBV9 and TRBJ1-2; no reliable D call. Germline loops: CDR1 SGDLS, CDR2 YYNGEE. V lost 0 bases, J lost 7 bases, and 13 bases lay in between. This CDR3 is 14 amino acids long.

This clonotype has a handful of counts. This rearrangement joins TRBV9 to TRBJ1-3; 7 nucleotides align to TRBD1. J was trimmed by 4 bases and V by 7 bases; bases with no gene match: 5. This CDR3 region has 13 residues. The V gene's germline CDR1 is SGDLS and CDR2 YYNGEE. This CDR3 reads CASQGDTGNTIYF. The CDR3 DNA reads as TGTGCCAGCCAGGGGGATACGGGAAACACCATATATTTT.

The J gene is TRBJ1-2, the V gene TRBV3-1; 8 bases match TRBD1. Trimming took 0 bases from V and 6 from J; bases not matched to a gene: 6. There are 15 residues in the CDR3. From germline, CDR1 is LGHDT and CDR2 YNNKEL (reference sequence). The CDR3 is CASSQDRGTGHGYTF. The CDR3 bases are TGTGCCAGCAGCCAAGATCGCGGGACAGGACATGGCTACACCTTC. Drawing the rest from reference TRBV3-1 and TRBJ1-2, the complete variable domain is DTAVSQTPKYLVTQMGNDKSIKCEQNLGHDTMYWYKQDSKKFLKIMFSYNNKELIINETVPNRFSPKSPDKAHLNLHINSLELGDSAVYFCASSQDRGTGHGYTFGSGTRLTVV.

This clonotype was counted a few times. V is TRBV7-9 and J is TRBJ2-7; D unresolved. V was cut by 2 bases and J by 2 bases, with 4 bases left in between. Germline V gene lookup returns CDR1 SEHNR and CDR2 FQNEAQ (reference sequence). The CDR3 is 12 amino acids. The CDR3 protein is CASSLIAYEQYF. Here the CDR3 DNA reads TGTGCCAGCAGCTTAATCGCCTACGAGCAGTACTTC.

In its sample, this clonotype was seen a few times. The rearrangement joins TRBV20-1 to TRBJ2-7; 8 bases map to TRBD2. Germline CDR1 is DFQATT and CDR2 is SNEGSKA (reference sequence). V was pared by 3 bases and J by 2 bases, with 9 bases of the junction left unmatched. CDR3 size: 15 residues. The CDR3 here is CSASGGREVTYEQYF. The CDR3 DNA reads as TGCAGTGCTAGCGGTGGGCGGGAGGTTACCTACGAGCAGTACTTC.

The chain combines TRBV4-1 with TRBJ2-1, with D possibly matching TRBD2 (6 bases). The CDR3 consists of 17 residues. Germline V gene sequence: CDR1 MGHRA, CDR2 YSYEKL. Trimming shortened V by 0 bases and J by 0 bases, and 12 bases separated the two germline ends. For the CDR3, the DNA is TGCGCCAGCAGCCAAGATTTAGGAGGGAGCTCCTACAATGAGCAGTTCTTC. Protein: CASSQDLGGSSYNEQFF.

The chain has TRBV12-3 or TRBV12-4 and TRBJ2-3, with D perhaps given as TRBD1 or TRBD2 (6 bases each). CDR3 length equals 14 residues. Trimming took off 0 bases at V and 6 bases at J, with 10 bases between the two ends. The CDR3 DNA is TGTGCCAGCAGTTTAGCCGGGGGCGTGGATACGCAGTATTTT. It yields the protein CASSLAGGVDTQYF.

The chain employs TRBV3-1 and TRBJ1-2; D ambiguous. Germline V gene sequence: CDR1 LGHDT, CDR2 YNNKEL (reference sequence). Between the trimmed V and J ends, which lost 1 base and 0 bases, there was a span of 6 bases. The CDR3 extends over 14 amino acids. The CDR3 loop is CASSQAGTNYGYTF. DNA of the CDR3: TGTGCCAGCAGCCAAGCCGGGACTAACTATGGCTACACCTTC.

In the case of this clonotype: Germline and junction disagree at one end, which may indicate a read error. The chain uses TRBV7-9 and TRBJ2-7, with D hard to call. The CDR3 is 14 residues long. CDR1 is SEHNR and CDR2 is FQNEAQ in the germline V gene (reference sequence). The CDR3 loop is CASSPLGRSYGQYF. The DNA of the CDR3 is TGTGCCAGCAGCCCATTGGGCCGATCCTACGGGCAGTACTTC.

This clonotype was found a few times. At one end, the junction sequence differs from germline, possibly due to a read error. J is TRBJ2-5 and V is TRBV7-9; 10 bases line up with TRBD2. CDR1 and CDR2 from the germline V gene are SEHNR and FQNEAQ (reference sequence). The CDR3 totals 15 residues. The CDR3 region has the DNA TGTGCTAGCAGTTCAGGGACTAGCGTGAAAGAGACCCAGTACTTC. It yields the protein CASSSGTSVKETQYF.

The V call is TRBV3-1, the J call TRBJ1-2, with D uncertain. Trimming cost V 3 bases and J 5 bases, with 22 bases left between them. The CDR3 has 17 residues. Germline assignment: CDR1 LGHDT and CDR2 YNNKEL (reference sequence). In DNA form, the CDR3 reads TGTGCCAGCAGCCACCCCTGGGGAACACCTCATTCTTATGGCTACACCTTC. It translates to CASSHPWGTPHSYGYTF.

CDR3 nucleotides: TGCAGTGCTGCGGGAGTCCAAGAGACCCAGTACTTC. This translates into CSAAGVQETQYF. The rearrangement uses TRBV20-1 and TRBJ2-5, with 7 nucleotides matching TRBD2. The CDR3 length is 12 residues. Trimming took 5 bases from V and 1 from J; bases not matched to a gene: 1. Germline V gives CDR1 DFQATT, CDR2 SNEGSKA (reference sequence).